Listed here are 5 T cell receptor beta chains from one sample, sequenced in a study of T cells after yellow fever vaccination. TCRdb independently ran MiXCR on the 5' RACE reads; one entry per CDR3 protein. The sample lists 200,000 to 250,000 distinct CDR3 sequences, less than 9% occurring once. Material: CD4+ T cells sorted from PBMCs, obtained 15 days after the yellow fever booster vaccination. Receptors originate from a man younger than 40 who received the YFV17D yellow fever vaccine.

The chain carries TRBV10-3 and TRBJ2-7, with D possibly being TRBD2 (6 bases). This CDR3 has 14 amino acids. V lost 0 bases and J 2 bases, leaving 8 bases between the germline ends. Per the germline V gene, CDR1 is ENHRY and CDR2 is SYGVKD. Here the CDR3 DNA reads TGTGCCATCAGTGAGTCGGGGGGACCCTACGAGCAGTACTTC. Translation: CAISESGGPYEQYF.

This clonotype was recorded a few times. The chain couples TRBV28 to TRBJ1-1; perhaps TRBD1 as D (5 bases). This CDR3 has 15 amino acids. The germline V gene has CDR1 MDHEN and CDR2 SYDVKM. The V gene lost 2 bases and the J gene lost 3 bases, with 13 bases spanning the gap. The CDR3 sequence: CASSLAGPRDTEAFF. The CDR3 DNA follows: TGTGCCAGCAGTTTAGCGGGACCCCGGGACACTGAAGCTTTCTTT.

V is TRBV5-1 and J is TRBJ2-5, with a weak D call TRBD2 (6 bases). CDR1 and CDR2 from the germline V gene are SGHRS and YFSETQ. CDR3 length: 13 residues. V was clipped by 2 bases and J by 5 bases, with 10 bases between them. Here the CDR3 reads CASSFGSGETQYF. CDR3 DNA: TGCGCCAGCAGCTTCGGGAGTGGGGAGACCCAGTACTTC.

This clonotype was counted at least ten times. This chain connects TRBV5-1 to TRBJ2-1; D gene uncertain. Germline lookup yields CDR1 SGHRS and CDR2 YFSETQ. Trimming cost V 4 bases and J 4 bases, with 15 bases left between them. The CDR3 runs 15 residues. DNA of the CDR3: TGCGCCAGCAGCATGGTTCTGGAAGAATACAATGAGCAGTTCTTC. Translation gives CASSMVLEEYNEQFF.

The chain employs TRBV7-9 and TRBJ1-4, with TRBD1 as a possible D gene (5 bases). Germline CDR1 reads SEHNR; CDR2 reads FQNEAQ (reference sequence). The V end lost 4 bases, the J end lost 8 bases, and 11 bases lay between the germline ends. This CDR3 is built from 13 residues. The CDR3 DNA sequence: TGTGCCAGCAGCTCGGGGCCTTTGGAAAAACTGTTTTTT. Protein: CASSSGPLEKLFF.